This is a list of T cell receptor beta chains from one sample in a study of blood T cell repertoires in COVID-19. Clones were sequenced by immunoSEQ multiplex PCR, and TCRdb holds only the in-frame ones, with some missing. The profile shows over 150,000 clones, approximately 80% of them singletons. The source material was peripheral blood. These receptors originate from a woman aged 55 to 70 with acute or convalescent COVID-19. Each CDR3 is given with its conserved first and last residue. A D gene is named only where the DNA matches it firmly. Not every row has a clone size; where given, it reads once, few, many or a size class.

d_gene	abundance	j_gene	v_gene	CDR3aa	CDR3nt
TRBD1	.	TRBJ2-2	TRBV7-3	CASSAKTGPGELFF	TGTGCCAGCAGCGCGAAGACAGGGCCCGGGGAGCTGTTTTTT
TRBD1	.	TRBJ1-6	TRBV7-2	CASSPRQGDYTSNSPLHF	TGTGCCAGCAGCCCGAGACAGGGGGATTATACGAGTAATTCACCCCTCCACTTT
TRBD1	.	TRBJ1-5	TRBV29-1	CSAGDRGNQPQHF	TGCAGCGCTGGGGACAGGGGCAATCAGCCCCAGCATTTT
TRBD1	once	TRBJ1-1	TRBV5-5	CASSLGTGGDEAFF	TGTGCCAGCAGCTTGGGGACAGGGGGTGATGAAGCTTTCTTT
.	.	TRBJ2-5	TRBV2	CASSLSTRQETQYF	TGTGCCAGCAGTCTTTCGACTCGTCAAGAGACCCAGTACTTC
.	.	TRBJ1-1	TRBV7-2	CASSLVLVTEAFF	TGTGCCAGCAGCTTAGTCCTAGTGACTGAAGCTTTCTTT
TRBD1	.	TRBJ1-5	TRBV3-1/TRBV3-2	CASSNNRQGGINQPQHF	TGTGCCAGCAGCAACAACCGACAGGGCGGTATCAATCAGCCCCAGCATTTT
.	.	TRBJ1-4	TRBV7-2	CASSLLWGPQAKKLFF	TGTGCCAGCAGCTTGTTATGGGGGCCCCAAGCGAAAAAACTGTTTTTT
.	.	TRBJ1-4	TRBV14	CASSQVISQGNEKLFF	TGTGCCAGCAGCCAAGTAATATCACAGGGTAATGAAAAACTGTTTTTT
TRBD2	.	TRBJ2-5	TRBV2	CASSPLPFSGGPQETQYF	TGTGCCAGCAGTCCTCTCCCCTTTAGCGGGGGGCCCCAAGAGACCCAGTACTTC
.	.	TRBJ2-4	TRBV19	CASSTQYLEDIQYF	TGTGCCAGTAGTACGCAATATCTCGAGGACATTCAGTACTTC
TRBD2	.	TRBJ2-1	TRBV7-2	CASSRTSGGYNEQFF	TGTGCCAGCAGCCGGACTAGCGGGGGGTACAATGAGCAGTTCTTC
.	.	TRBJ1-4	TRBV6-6	CASTLQRAGEKLFF	TGTGCCAGCACACTGCAGAGGGCTGGAGAAAAACTGTTTTTT
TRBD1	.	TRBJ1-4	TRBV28	CASSSAGTEGGKLFF	TGTGCCAGCAGTTCAGCCGGGACAGAGGGCGGAAAACTGTTTTTT
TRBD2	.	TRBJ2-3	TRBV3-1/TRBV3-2	CASSQFATVRGDTDTQYF	TGTGCCAGCAGCCAATTCGCTACCGTACGGGGGGACACAGATACGCAGTATTTT
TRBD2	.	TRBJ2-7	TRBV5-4	CASSPSGGAHEQYF	TGTGCCAGCAGCCCTAGCGGGGGGGCGCACGAGCAGTACTTC
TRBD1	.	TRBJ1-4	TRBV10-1	CASRITGGPNEKLFF	TGCGCCAGCAGGATTACAGGGGGTCCTAATGAAAAACTGTTTTTT
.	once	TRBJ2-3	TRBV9	CASSPRADYTDTQYF	TGTGCCAGCAGCCCGAGGGCTGATTACACAGATACGCAGTATTTT
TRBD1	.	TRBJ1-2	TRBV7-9	CASSLGQGNYGYTF	TGTGCCAGCAGCTTGGGACAGGGGAACTATGGCTACACCTTC
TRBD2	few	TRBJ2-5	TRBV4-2	CASSPRLAGGQETQYF	TGTGCCAGCAGCCCCAGACTAGCGGGGGGGCAAGAGACCCAGTACTTC
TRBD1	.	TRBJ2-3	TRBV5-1	CASKGGQNTDTQYF	TGCGCCAGCAAAGGGGGACAGAACACAGATACGCAGTATTTT
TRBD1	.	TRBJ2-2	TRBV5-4	CASAGKGAGTGELFF	TGTGCCAGCGCCGGGAAGGGGGCAGGCACCGGGGAGCTGTTTTTT
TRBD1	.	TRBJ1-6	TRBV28	CATFDRGRTLHF	TGTGCCACCTTCGACAGGGGTAGGACCCTCCACTTT
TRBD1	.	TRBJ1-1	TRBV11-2	CASSWDRNSEAFF	TGTGCCAGCAGCTGGGACAGGAACTCGGAAGCTTTCTTT
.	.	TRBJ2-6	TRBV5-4	CASSTPRVSGANVLTF	TGTGCCAGCAGCACCCCCAGGGTTTCTGGGGCCAACGTCCTGACTTTC
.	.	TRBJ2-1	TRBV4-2	CASSQSQKYNEQFF	TGTGCCAGCAGCCAATCCCAGAAGTACAATGAGCAGTTCTTC
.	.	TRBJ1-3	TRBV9	CASSVRTEKTWWPYVSGNTIYF	TGTGCCAGCAGCGTCAGGACAGAAAAGACGTGGTGGCCCTACGTCTCTGGAAACACCATATATTTT
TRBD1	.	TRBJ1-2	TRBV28	CASSLRQGGYGYTF	TGTGCCAGCAGCCTTCGACAGGGGGGCTATGGCTACACCTTC
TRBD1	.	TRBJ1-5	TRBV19	CASSGQGMSSNQPQHF	TGTGCCAGTAGTGGACAGGGAATGAGTAGCAATCAGCCCCAGCATTTT
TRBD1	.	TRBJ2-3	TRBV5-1	CASRPRTGTLDTQYF	TGCGCCAGCCGGCCTCGGACAGGTACTTTAGATACGCAGTATTTT
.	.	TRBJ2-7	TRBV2	CASTQEQGYEQYF	TGTGCCAGCACCCAGGAACAGGGCTACGAGCAGTACTTC
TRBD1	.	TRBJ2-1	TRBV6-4	CASSEFGTGVLEQFF	TGTGCCAGCAGTGAATTTGGGACAGGGGTACTTGAGCAGTTCTTC
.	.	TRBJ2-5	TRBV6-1	CASSEARTKETQYF	TGTGCCAGCAGTGAAGCCCGGACAAAGGAGACCCAGTACTTC
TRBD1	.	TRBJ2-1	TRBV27	CASSPRLRGQEEFF	TGTGCCAGCAGTCCTAGGTTGAGGGGGCAGGAGGAGTTCTTC
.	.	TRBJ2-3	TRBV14	CASSQDSFRDTQYF	TGTGCCAGCAGCCAAGATAGTTTTCGGGATACGCAGTATTTT
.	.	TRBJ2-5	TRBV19	CASSTGGAVRQETQYF	TGTGCCAGTAGTACTGGGGGGGCGGTGCGGCAAGAGACCCAGTACTTC
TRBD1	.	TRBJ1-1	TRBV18	CASSAGTGSNTEAFF	TGTGCCAGCTCAGCCGGGACAGGGTCGAACACTGAAGCTTTCTTT
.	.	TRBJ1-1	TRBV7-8	CASSFNRVPEAFF	TGTGCCAGCAGCTTCAACAGGGTACCTGAAGCTTTCTTT
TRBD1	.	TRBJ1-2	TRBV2	CASSGRTGRGGYTF	TGTGCCAGCAGTGGTAGGACAGGCCGGGGGGGCTACACCTTC
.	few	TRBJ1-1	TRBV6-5	CASSYGERMNTEAFF	TGTGCCAGCAGTTATGGGGAGAGGATGAACACTGAAGCTTTCTTT